The rows below give T cell receptor beta chains drawn from one sample of a study of long-term antiretroviral therapy in people with HIV. Data came from immunoSEQ multiplex PCR; TCRdb stores just in-frame clones and leaves some out. The sample lists more than 15,000 clones, over 75% seen once, with almost 8% in the top ten. Sequenced here: unsorted PBMCs, sampled at the start of antiretroviral therapy, before treatment. The receptor set was obtained from a woman aged 40 to 55 with HIV. Both conserved end residues are part of each CDR3. Fields, in order: clone size, D gene, V gene, J gene, CDR3 DNA, CDR3 protein. The D gene is left open where the match is weak. Not all rows give a size; the values are once, few, many and, for expanded clones, a class.

.	.	TRBV27	TRBJ1-6	TGTGCCAGCAGTCCTACTCAGGGACTGTCACCCCTCCACTTT	CASSPTQGLSPLHF
few	.	TRBV9	TRBJ1-5	TGTGCCAGCAGCGCGACAGATCAGGCCAATCAGCCCCAGCATTTT	CASSATDQANQPQHF
few	.	TRBV10-3	TRBJ1-5	TGTGCCAGCGCCGGGGATGTGGGCAATCAGCCCCAGCATTTT	CASAGDVGNQPQHF
once	.	TRBV9	TRBJ2-3	TGTGCCAGCAGCCCCCGTAGTGGCGCCACAGATACGCAGTATTTT	CASSPRSGATDTQYF
large	TRBD1	TRBV6-6	TRBJ2-1	TGTGCCAGCAGCTCACCGGGACAGGGAGACAATGAGCAGTTCTTC	CASSSPGQGDNEQFF
.	.	TRBV29-1	TRBJ1-4	TGCAGCGTGCACAGGGATGAAAAACTGTTTTTT	CSVHRDEKLFF
.	.	TRBV19	TRBJ1-5	TGTGCCAGTAGTATAGAGGTTGGGCAGGGGTATTATAGCAATCAGCCCCAGCATTTT	CASSIEVGQGYYSNQPQHF
.	.	TRBV14	TRBJ1-3	TGTGCCAGCAGCCAAGCCCCTGGAGGGGGGGCCTCTGGAAACACCATATATTTT	CASSQAPGGGASGNTIYF
.	.	TRBV7-9	TRBJ2-7	TGTGCCAGCAGCGGAGGGGAAAACAGCCGTGGAGGTCACGAGCAGTACTTC	CASSGGENSRGGHEQYF
few	TRBD1	TRBV7-9	TRBJ2-7	TGTGCCAGCAGCCCGACTCCGGGACAGCCCTCCTACGAGCAGTACTTC	CASSPTPGQPSYEQYF
.	.	TRBV7-6	TRBJ2-1	TGTGCCAGCACCCCCGCCCCGGACAATGAGCAGTTCTTC	CASTPAPDNEQFF
.	.	TRBV29-1	TRBJ2-7	TGCAGCGTTGAAGAGGGAGGGGGTCCCTACGAGCAGTACTTC	CSVEEGGGPYEQYF
.	.	TRBV9	TRBJ2-5	TGTGCCAGCAGCGCTGGACAGCAAGAGACCCAGTACTTC	CASSAGQQETQYF
.	.	TRBV9	TRBJ2-1	TGTGCCAGCAGCCACTTCGGGGGCGAGCGGGGAAACAATGAGCAGTTCTTC	CASSHFGGERGNNEQFF
once	.	TRBV5-6	TRBJ1-2	TGTGCCAGCAGCTTTGGACAGTCCTATGGCTACACCTTC	CASSFGQSYGYTF
.	TRBD2	TRBV7-2	TRBJ2-7	TGTGCCAGCAGCAAGGCGGGTAGCGGGGGGGGCGAGCAGTACTTC	CASSKAGSGGGEQYF
.	.	TRBV27	TRBJ2-7	TGTGCCAGCAGTTTCGCCTTTGGATCCTACGAGCAGTACTTC	CASSFAFGSYEQYF
.	TRBD2	TRBV7-9	TRBJ2-1	TGTGCCAGCAGCCCCCGGGGGGAGACTAGCCCGAAGGGTGAGCAGTTCTTC	CASSPRGETSPKGEQFF
.	TRBD2	TRBV19	TRBJ2-3	TGTGCCAGTAGTATCCCTGGCCTGAAGCGGGGATCAGATACGCAGTATTTT	CASSIPGLKRGSDTQYF
.	.	TRBV5-6	TRBJ1-1	TGTGCCAGCAGGGGGGCAGGGAAACGGGACACTGAAGCTTTCTTT	CASRGAGKRDTEAFF
.	TRBD1	TRBV5-8	TRBJ2-7	TGTGCCAGCAGGCCCCACCCCTGGGACAGGCGCTCCTACGAGCAGTACTTC	CASRPHPWDRRSYEQYF
few	.	TRBV27	TRBJ2-3	TGTGCCAGCACCCAACTACGGGGCGGCACAGATACGCAGTATTTT	CASTQLRGGTDTQYF